These T cell receptor beta chains were read from a single sample in a study of OX40 agonist ivuxolimab in advanced cancers. Data came from immunoSEQ multiplex PCR; TCRdb stores just in-frame clones and leaves some out. The table lists 20,000 to 25,000 clones, 70% to 90% of them singletons. The sample was CD4+ or CD8+ T cells sorted from blood, taken in a trial of the OX40 agonist ivuxolimab. The receptor set was obtained from an adult with an advanced solid tumor such as melanoma, head and neck, liver or kidney cancer. CDR3s include the opening cysteine and the closing phenylalanine or tryptophan. D genes are given only for firm matches. Size tells how often a clone was seen (once, few, many) or the class of an expanded clone, and some rows leave it out.

TRBV27	-	TRBJ1-1	-	CASRTTDMNTEAFF	TGTGCCAGCAGGACCACTGATATGAACACTGAAGCTTTCTTT
TRBV19	-	TRBJ2-1	TRBD2	CASSIRGGAYNEQFF	TGTGCCAGTAGTATTCGGGGGGGAGCCTACAATGAGCAGTTCTTC
TRBV5-3	once	TRBJ2-2	-	CARSLRTGLAGELFF	TGTGCCAGAAGCTTGCGAACAGGGCTGGCCGGGGAGCTGTTTTTT
TRBV9	few	TRBJ2-3	TRBD2	CASSVGGRGNTQYF	TGTGCCAGCAGCGTGGGTGGGAGGGGAAATACGCAGTATTTT
TRBV7-2	-	TRBJ2-7	-	CASSLGPGPYEQYF	TGTGCCAGCAGCTTAGGGCCGGGACCCTACGAGCAGTACTTC
TRBV28	-	TRBJ1-5	-	CASSGHEGTRQPQHF	TGTGCCAGCAGTGGACATGAGGGAACACGGCAGCCCCAGCATTTT
TRBV4-3	-	TRBJ2-7	TRBD1	CASSQMTGDEQYF	TGCGCCAGCAGCCAGATGACAGGGGACGAGCAGTACTTC
TRBV7-6	once	TRBJ2-3	TRBD2	CASSPGLGGDTQYF	TGTGCCAGCAGCCCGGGACTAGGAGGAGATACGCAGTATTTT
TRBV5-4	-	TRBJ2-2	TRBD2	CASSLAGAGGTGELFF	TGTGCCAGCAGCTTGGCCGGAGCGGGAGGCACCGGGGAGCTGTTTTTT
TRBV6-1	-	TRBJ2-7	-	CASRDTGNYEQYF	TGTGCCAGCAGGGACACGGGGAACTACGAGCAGTACTTC
TRBV7-9	-	TRBJ2-7	-	CASSLGEYEQYF	TGTGCCAGCAGCTTAGGGGAGTACGAGCAGTACTTC
TRBV28	-	TRBJ1-1	-	CASSFSMNTEAFF	TGTGCCAGCAGTTTCTCCATGAACACTGAAGCTTTCTTT
TRBV30	-	TRBJ2-7	TRBD1	CAWSEDRVEQYF	TGTGCCTGGAGTGAGGACAGGGTCGAGCAGTACTTC
TRBV27	-	TRBJ2-3	-	CASSLIGGTDTQYF	TGTGCCAGCAGTCTTATTGGGGGCACAGATACGCAGTATTTT
TRBV15	once	TRBJ2-7	-	CATSRDYRSGEEQYF	TGTGCCACCAGCAGAGACTACAGGAGCGGTGAAGAGCAGTACTTC
TRBV19	-	TRBJ2-1	TRBD2	CASGLAGNEQFF	TGTGCCAGCGGACTAGCTGGTAATGAGCAGTTCTTC
TRBV6-5	-	TRBJ1-2	TRBD1	CASRTGQEFYGYTF	TGTGCCAGCAGAACGGGACAGGAATTCTATGGCTACACCTTC
TRBV5-1	-	TRBJ2-7	TRBD1	CASSFSGTGVWYEQYF	TGCGCCAGCAGCTTCTCTGGGACAGGTGTATGGTACGAGCAGTACTTC
TRBV7-7	-	TRBJ2-5	-	CASSLGRETQYF	TGTGCCAGCAGTTTAGGCCGAGAGACCCAGTACTTC
TRBV10-1	few	TRBJ1-1	-	CASRNRGGRFEAFF	TGCGCCAGTCGAAACCGGGGGGGCAGATTTGAAGCTTTCTTT
TRBV30	few	TRBJ2-1	-	CAWSLTGSEQFF	TGTGCCTGGAGTTTAACGGGGAGCGAGCAGTTCTTC
TRBV7-9	once	TRBJ1-1	-	CASSLDGGTEAFF	TGTGCCAGCAGCTTAGACGGGGGCACTGAAGCTTTCTTT
TRBV11-2	-	TRBJ1-1	-	CASSLNTEAFF	TGTGCCAGCAGCCTAAACACTGAAGCTTTCTTT
TRBV5-8	once	TRBJ2-1	TRBD1	CASSLRLDRNHEQFF	TGTGCCAGCAGCTTGAGGTTGGACAGGAACCATGAGCAGTTCTTC
TRBV30	-	TRBJ2-5	-	CAWSSPRGQETQYF	TGTGCCTGGAGTTCTCCTCGGGGGCAAGAGACCCAGTACTTC
TRBV5-1	-	TRBJ2-4	TRBD1	CASSILTGDGNIQYF	TGCGCCAGCAGCATCCTGACAGGGGATGGTAACATTCAGTACTTC
TRBV4-1	once	TRBJ2-3	-	CASSQRDSTTDTQYF	TGCGCCAGCAGCCAGCGGGACTCGACCACAGATACGCAGTATTTT
TRBV27	-	TRBJ1-5	-	CASRPTVSNQPQHF	TGTGCCAGCAGGCCGACAGTAAGCAATCAGCCCCAGCATTTT
TRBV6-6	-	TRBJ2-7	-	CASSSTDWSYEQYF	TGTGCCAGCAGTTCTACGGACTGGTCCTACGAGCAGTACTTC
TRBV28	few	TRBJ2-1	-	CASSFTGKQFF	TGTGCCAGCAGTTTCACAGGGAAGCAGTTCTTC
TRBV6-5	-	TRBJ1-1	-	CASSLSSERTEAFF	TGTGCCAGCAGTCTGTCGTCCGAGCGGACTGAAGCTTTCTTT
TRBV27	-	TRBJ2-7	TRBD1	CASSLGTGVGEQYF	TGTGCCAGCAGTCTCGGGACAGGTGTCGGCGAGCAGTACTTC
TRBV9	-	TRBJ2-7	TRBD1	CASSVGSGTGTHEQYF	TGTGCCAGCAGCGTAGGAAGCGGGACAGGGACCCACGAGCAGTACTTC
TRBV7-6	-	TRBJ2-7	-	CASSLEAAPSYEQYF	TGTGCCAGCAGCTTAGAGGCAGCCCCGTCCTACGAGCAGTACTTC
TRBV19	-	TRBJ2-5	-	CASSSGEKTQYF	TGTGCCAGTAGTAGCGGGGAGAAGACCCAGTACTTC
TRBV5-4	-	TRBJ1-1	-	CASSQDGNTEAFF	TGTGCCAGCAGCCAGGACGGGAACACTGAAGCTTTCTTT
TRBV7-3	medium-sized	TRBJ2-3	-	CASSSVGAGMTDTQYF	TGTGCCAGCAGCTCTGTTGGGGCGGGGATGACAGATACGCAGTATTTT
TRBV2	-	TRBJ1-5	-	CASGQPQHF	TGTGCCAGCGGTCAGCCCCAGCATTTT
TRBV25-1	-	TRBJ2-2	TRBD1	CASSKGGAWGELFF	TGTGCCAGCAGTAAAGGGGGCGCGTGGGGGGAGCTGTTTTTT
TRBV7-9	-	TRBJ1-2	-	CASSFEGRNDYGYTF	TGTGCCAGCAGCTTTGAGGGTAGAAACGACTATGGCTACACCTTC
TRBV29-1	-	TRBJ2-7	TRBD2	CSVELTSGGYEQYF	TGCAGCGTTGAATTGACTAGCGGGGGCTACGAGCAGTACTTC
TRBV11-1	-	TRBJ1-4	-	CASSLTTNEKLFF	TGTGCCAGCAGCTTGACCACTAATGAAAAACTGTTTTTT
TRBV5-1	-	TRBJ1-3	-	CASSLGTGNTIYF	TGCGCCAGCAGCCTTGGGACTGGAAACACCATATATTTT
TRBV7-6	once	TRBJ2-1	TRBD1	CASSVGQGARGEQFF	TGTGCCAGCAGCGTGGGGCAGGGGGCCCGTGGTGAGCAGTTCTTC
TRBV6-4	-	TRBJ2-1	TRBD2	CASSGGSWNEQFF	TGTGCCAGCAGCGGGGGGTCTTGGAATGAGCAGTTCTTC
TRBV7-9	-	TRBJ2-7	TRBD2	CASSPDSGGASYEQYF	TGTGCCAGCAGCCCAGATAGCGGGGGGGCTTCCTACGAGCAGTACTTC
TRBV5-4	-	TRBJ2-7	-	CASSLSDRAYEQYF	TGTGCCAGCAGCTTGAGTGACAGAGCCTACGAGCAGTACTTC
TRBV7-9	few	TRBJ2-1	-	CASSLFGTDEQFF	TGTGCCAGCAGCTTATTCGGGACGGATGAGCAGTTCTTC
TRBV9	-	TRBJ2-7	-	CASSVGGQPYEQYF	TGTGCCAGCAGCGTAGGAGGACAGCCCTACGAGCAGTACTTC
TRBV4-3	-	TRBJ2-7	TRBD1	CASSQMTGDEQYF	TGCGCCAGCAGCCAGATGACAGGGGACGAGCAGTACTTC
TRBV19	once	TRBJ2-6	-	CASSSSDSGANVLTF	TGTGCCAGTAGTAGCTCCGATTCTGGGGCCAACGTCCTGACTTTC